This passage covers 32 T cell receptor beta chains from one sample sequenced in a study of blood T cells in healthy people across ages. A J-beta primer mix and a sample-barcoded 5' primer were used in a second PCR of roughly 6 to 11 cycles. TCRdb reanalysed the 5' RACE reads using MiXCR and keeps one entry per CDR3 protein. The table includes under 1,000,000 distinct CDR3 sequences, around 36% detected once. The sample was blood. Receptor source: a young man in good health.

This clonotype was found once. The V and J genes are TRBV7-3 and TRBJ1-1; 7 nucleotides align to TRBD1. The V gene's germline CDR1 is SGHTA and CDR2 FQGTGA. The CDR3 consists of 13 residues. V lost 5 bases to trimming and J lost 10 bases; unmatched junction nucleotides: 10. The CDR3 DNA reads TGTGCCAGCAGCCCGAGACAGGGTGGCGGAGCTTTCTTT. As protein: CASSPRQGGGAFF.

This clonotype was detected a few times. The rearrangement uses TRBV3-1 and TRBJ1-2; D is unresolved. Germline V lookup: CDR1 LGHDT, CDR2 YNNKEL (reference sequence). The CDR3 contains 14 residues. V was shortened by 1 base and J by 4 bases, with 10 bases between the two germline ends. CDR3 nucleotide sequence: TGTGCCAGCAGCCAAGCTGACTCAACCTATGGCTACACCTTC. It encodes CASSQADSTYGYTF.

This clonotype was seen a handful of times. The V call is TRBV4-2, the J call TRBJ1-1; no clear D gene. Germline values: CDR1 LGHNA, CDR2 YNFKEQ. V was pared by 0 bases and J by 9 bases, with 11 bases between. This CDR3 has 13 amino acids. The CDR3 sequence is CASSQDGEVKAFF. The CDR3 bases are TGTGCCAGCAGCCAAGATGGTGAGGTGAAAGCTTTCTTT.

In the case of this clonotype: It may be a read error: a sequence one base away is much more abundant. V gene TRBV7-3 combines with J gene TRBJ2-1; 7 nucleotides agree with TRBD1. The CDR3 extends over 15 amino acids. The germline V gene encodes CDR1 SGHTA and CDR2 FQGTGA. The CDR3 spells CSSSQDRASYNEQFF. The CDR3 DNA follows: TGTTCCAGCAGCCAAGACAGGGCCTCCTACAATGAGCAGTTCTTC.

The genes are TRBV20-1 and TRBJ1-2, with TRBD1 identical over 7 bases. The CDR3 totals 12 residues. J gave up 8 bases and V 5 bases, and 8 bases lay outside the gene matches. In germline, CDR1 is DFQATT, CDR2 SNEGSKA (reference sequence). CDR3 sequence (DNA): TGCAGTGCTGACCAGGGGGGTATGGGCTACACCTTC. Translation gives CSADQGGMGYTF.

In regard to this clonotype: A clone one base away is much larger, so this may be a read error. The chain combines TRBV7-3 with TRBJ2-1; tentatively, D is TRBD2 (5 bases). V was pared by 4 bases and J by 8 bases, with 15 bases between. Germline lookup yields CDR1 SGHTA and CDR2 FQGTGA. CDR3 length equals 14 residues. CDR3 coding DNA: TGTGCCAGCAGCTGCGATCGGACCGGGGATGAGCAGTTCTTC. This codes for CASSCDRTGDEQFF.

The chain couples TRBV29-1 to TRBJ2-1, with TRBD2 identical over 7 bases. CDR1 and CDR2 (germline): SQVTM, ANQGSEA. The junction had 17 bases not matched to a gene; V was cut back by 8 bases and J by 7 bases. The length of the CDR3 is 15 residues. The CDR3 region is CSIRKREELPNEQFF. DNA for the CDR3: TGCAGCATTCGTAAGCGGGAAGAACTACCGAATGAGCAGTTCTTC.

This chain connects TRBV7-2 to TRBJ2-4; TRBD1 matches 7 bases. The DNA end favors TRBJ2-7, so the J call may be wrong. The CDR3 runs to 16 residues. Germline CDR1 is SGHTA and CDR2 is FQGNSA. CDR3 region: CASSAQTGVSSYEQYF. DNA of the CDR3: TGTGCCAGCAGCGCCCAAACAGGGGTGAGCTCCTACGAGCAGTACTTC.

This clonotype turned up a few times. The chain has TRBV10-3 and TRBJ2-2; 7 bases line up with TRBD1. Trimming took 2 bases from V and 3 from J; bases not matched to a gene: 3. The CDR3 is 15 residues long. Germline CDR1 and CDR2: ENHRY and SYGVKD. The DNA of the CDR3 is TGTGCCATCAGTGAGGACAGGGCAGACACCGGGGAGCTGTTTTTT. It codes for CAISEDRADTGELFF.

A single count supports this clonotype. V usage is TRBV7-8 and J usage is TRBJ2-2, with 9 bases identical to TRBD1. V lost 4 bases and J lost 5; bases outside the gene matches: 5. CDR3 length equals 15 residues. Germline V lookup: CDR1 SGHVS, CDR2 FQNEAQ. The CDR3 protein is CASSSLQGATGELFF. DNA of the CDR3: TGTGCCAGCAGCTCATTACAGGGGGCGACCGGGGAGCTGTTTTTT.

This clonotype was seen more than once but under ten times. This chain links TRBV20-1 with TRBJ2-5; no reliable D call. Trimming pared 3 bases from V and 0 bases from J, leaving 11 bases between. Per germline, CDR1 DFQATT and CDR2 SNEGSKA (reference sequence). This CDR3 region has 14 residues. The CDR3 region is CSASYRRYQETQYF. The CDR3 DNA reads TGCAGTGCTAGCTATAGACGTTACCAAGAGACCCAGTACTTC.

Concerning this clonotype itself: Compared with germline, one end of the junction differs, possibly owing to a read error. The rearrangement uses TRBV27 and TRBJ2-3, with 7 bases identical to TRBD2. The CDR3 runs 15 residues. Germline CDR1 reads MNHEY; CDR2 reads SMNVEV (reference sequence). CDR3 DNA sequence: TGTGCCGGCAGTTTAATGGGGGAGGGTACTGATACGCAGTATTTT. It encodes CAGSLMGEGTDTQYF.

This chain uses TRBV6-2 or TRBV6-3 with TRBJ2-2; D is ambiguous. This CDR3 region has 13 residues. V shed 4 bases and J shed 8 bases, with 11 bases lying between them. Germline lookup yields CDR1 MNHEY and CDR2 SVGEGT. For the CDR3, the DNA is TGTGCCAGCAGTTGGGTAACTGGTGGGGAGCTGTTTTTT. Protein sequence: CASSWVTGGELFF.

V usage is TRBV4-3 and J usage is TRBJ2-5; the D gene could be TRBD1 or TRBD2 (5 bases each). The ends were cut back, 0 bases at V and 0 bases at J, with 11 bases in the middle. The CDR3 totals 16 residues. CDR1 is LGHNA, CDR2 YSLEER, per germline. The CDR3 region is CASSQDCRGDQETQYF. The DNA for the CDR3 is TGCGCCAGCAGCCAAGACTGCCGGGGCGACCAAGAGACCCAGTACTTC.

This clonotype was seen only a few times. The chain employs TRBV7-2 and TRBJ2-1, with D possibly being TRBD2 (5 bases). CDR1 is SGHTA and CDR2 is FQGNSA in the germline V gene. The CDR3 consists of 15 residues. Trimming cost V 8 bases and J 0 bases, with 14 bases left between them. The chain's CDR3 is CASRRTQSSYNEQFF. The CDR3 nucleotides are TGTGCCAGCCGCCGGACTCAAAGCTCCTACAATGAGCAGTTCTTC.

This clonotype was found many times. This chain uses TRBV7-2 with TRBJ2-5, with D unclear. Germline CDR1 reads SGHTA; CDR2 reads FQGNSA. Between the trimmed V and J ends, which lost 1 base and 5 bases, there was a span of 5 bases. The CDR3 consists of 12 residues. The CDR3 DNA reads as TGTGCCAGCAGCTTAGATACTGAGACCCAGTACTTC. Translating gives CASSLDTETQYF.

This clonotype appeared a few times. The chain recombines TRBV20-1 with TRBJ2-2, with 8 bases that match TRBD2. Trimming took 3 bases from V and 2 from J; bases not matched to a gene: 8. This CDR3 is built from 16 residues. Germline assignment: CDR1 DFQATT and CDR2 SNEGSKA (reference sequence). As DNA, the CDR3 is TGCAGTGCTAGTCTGGGCGGGGGGCCTAACACCGGGGAGCTGTTTTTT. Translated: CSASLGGGPNTGELFF.

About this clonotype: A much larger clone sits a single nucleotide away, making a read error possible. CDR3 sequence (DNA): TGTGCCAGCAGTCTCCGGGACAGTCACAATGAGCAGTACTTC. It codes for CASSLRDSHNEQYF. The chain combines TRBV12-3 or TRBV12-4 with TRBJ2-1, with 7 bases aligning to TRBD1. The J call may be mistaken, given a closer DNA end match to TRBJ2-7. The CDR3 sequence is 14 residues long.

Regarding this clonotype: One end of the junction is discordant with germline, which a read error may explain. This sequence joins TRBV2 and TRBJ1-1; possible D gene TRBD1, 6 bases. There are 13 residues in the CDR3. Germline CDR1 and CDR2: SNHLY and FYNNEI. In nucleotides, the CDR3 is TGTGCCAGCAGTGCATGGAGGGACACTAAAGCTTTCTTT. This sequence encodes CASSAWRDTKAFF.

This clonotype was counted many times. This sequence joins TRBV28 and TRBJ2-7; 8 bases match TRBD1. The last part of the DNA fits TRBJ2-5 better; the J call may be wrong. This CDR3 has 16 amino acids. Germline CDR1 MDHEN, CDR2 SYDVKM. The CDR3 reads CASSLFRTGMGKTQYF. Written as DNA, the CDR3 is TGTGCCAGCAGTTTATTCAGGACAGGGATGGGTAAGACCCAGTACTTC.

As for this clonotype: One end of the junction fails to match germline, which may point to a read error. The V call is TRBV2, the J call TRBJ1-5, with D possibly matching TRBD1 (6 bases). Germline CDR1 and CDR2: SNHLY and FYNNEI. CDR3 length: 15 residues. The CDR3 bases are TGTGCCGGCAGCGGGGACATCAAAAGTGGTCAGCCCCAGCATTTT. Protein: CAGSGDIKSGQPQHF.

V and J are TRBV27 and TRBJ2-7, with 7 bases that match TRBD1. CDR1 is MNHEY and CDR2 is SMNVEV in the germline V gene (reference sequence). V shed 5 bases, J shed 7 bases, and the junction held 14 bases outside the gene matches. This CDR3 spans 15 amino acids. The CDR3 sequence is CASSPRPGQKNEQYF. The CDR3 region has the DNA TGTGCCAGCAGTCCGCGTCCGGGACAGAAAAATGAGCAGTACTTC.

The CDR3 DNA is TGTGCCAGCAGTGATCCCCTGGACAGGGGGGCTGGAAACACTGAAGCTTTCTTT. It is translated as CASSDPLDRGAGNTEAFF. The chain links TRBV2 to TRBJ1-1; TRBD1 agrees at 10 bases. With 3 bases clipped from V and 2 bases from J, the junction kept 12 bases outside the gene matches. The CDR3 spans 18 residues. Germline lookup yields CDR1 SNHLY and CDR2 FYNNEI.

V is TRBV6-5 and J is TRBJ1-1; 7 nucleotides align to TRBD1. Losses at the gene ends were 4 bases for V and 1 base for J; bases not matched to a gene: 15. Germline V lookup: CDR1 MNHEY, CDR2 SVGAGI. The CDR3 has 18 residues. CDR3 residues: CASSFSPPGGGKNTEAFF. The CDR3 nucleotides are TGTGCCAGCAGTTTCTCACCCCCAGGGGGGGGAAAGAACACTGAAGCTTTCTTT.

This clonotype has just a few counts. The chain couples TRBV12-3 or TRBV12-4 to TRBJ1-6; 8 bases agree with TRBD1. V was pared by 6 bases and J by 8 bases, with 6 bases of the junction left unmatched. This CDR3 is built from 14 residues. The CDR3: CASSSQGVYSPLHF. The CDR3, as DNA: TGTGCCAGCAGCTCACAGGGGGTTTATTCACCCCTCCACTTT.

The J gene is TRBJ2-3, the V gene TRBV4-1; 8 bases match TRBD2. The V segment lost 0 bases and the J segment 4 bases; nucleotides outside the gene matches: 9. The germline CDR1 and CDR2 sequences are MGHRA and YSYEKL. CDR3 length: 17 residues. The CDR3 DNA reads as TGCGCCAGCAGCCAAGACGGTGCGGGAGGCGGCGCAGATACGCAGTATTTT. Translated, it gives CASSQDGAGGGADTQYF.

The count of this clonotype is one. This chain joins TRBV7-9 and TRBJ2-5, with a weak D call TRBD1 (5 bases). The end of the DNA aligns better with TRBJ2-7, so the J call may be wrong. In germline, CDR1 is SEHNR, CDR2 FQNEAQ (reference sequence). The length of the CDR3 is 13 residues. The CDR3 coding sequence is TGTGCCAGCAGCAAAGTGGGGCCCTACGAGCAGTACTTC. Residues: CASSKVGPYEQYF.

CDR3: CASSFRKSDREEYGYTF. In DNA form, the CDR3 reads TGTGCCAGCAGTTTCCGAAAATCCGACAGGGAGGAGTATGGCTACACCTTC. The V and J genes are TRBV28 and TRBJ1-2; 7 nucleotides match TRBD1. V shed 3 bases, J shed 5 bases, and the junction held 15 bases outside the gene matches. Germline lookup yields CDR1 MDHEN and CDR2 SYDVKM. The CDR3 totals 17 residues.

CDR3 protein: CASSLGAGPGRFHEQYF. CDR3 in DNA: TGTGCCAGCAGCCTGGGTGCGGGGCCGGGGCGTTTTCATGAGCAGTACTTC. The V gene is TRBV7-9, the J gene TRBJ2-7; D is perhaps TRBD2 (6 bases). Between the trimmed V and J ends, which lost 5 bases and 7 bases, there was a span of 27 bases. Germline lookup yields CDR1 SEHNR and CDR2 FQNEAQ (reference sequence). This CDR3 contains 17 residues.

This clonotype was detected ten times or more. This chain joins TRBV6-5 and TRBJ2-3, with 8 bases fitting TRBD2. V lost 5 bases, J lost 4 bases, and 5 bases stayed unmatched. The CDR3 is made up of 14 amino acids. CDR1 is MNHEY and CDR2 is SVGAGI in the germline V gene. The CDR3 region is CASSQLAAADTQYF. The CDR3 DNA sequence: TGTGCCAGCAGTCAACTAGCGGCAGCAGATACGCAGTATTTT.

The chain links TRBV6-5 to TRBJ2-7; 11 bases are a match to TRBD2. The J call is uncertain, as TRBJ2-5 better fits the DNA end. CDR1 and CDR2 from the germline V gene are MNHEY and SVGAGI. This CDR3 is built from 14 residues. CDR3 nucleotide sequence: TGTGCCAGCAGTTACCGGACTAGCGGGGAGACCCAGTACTTC. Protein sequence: CASSYRTSGETQYF.

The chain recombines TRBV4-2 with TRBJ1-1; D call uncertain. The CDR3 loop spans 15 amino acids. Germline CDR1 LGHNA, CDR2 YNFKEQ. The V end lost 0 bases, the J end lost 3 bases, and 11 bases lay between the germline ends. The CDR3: CASSQDTRLDTEAFF. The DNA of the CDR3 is TGTGCCAGCAGCCAAGATACCAGGCTGGACACTGAAGCTTTCTTT.